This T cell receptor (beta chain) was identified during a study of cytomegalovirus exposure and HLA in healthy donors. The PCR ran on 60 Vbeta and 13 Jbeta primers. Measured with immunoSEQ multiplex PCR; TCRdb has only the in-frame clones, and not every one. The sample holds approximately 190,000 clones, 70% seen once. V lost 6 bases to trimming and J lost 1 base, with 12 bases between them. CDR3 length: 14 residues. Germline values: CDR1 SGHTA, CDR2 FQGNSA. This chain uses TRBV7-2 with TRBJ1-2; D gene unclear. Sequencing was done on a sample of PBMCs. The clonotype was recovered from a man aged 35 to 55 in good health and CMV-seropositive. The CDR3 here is CASSSTNNNYGYTF. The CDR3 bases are TGTGCCAGCAGTTCTACTAACAATAACTATGGCTACACCTTC.